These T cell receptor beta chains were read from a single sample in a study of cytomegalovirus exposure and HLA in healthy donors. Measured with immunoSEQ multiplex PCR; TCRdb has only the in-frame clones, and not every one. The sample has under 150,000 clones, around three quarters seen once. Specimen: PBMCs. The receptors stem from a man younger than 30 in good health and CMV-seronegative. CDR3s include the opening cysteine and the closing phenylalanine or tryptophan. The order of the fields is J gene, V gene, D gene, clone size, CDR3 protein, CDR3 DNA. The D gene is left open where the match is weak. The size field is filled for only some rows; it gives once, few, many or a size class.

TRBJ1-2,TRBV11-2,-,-,CASSLVRYRTRTGYTF,TGTGCCAGCAGCTTAGTCCGGTACCGAACGCGAACTGGCTACACCTTC
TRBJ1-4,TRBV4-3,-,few,CASSQEASPGKLFF,TGCGCCAGCAGCCAAGAGGCAAGTCCAGGGAAACTGTTTTTT
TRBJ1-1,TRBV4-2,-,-,CASSQDGQGSSTEAFF,TGTGCCAGCAGCCAAGATGGCCAGGGGTCGAGCACTGAAGCTTTCTTT
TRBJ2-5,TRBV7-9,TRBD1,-,CASSLVWDRGGETQYF,TGTGCCAGCAGCTTAGTGTGGGACAGGGGTGGAGAGACCCAGTACTTC
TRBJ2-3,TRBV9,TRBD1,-,CASSPAGTGTSTDTQYF,TGTGCCAGCAGCCCCGCGGGGACAGGGACTAGCACAGATACGCAGTATTTT
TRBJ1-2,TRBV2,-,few,CATLSLGGGYTF,TGTGCCACCCTATCTTTAGGGGGTGGCTACACCTTC
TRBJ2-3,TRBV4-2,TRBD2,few,CASSQSTSSGTDTQYF,TGTGCCAGCAGCCAATCGACTAGCAGCGGCACAGATACGCAGTATTTT
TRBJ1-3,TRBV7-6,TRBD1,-,CASSLIGQGLRSGNTIYF,TGTGCCAGCAGCTTAATTGGACAGGGGTTGAGGTCTGGAAACACCATATATTTT
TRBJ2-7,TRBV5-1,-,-,CASSGQGLHSYEQYF,TGCGCCAGCAGCGGGCAGGGGCTGCACTCCTACGAGCAGTACTTC
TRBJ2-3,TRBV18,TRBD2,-,CASSQTSGGYRDTQYF,TGTGCCAGCTCACAGACTAGCGGGGGGTACAGAGATACGCAGTATTTT
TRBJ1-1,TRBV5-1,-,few,CASSFRGSAEAFF,TGCGCCAGCAGCTTCCGGGGGTCGGCTGAAGCTTTCTTT
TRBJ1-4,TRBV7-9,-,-,CSSRPGQSTNEKLFF,TGTTCCAGCAGACCCGGACAGTCAACTAATGAAAAACTGTTTTTT
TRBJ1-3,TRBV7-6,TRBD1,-,CATRGTGAGNTIYF,TGTGCCACCAGGGGCACAGGGGCTGGAAACACCATATATTTT
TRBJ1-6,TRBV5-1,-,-,CASSLGQANSPLHF,TGCGCCAGCAGCTTGGGACAGGCGAATTCACCCCTCCACTTT
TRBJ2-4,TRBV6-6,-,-,CASSYSGNIQYF,TGTGCCAGCAGTTACTCCGGAAACATTCAGTACTTC
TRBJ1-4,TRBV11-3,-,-,CASSPPGGTNEKLFF,TGTGCCAGCAGCCCCCCCGGTGGAACTAATGAAAAACTGTTTTTT
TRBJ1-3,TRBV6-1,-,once,CASSEAGRGNTIYF,TGTGCCAGCAGTGAAGCGGGGAGGGGAAACACCATATATTTT